These 21 T cell receptor beta chains share one sample of origin, sequenced in a study of OX40 agonist ivuxolimab in advanced cancers. Sequencing used immunoSEQ multiplex PCR; TCRdb keeps in-frame clones, though not all of them. The repertoire consists of around 63,000 clones, with 80% to 90% occurring once and the leading ten covering roughly a tenth. The sequencing here drew on CD4+ or CD8+ T cells sorted from blood, taken in a trial of the OX40 agonist ivuxolimab. These TCRs come from an adult with an advanced solid tumor such as melanoma, head and neck, liver or kidney cancer.

V is TRBV7-8 and J is TRBJ2-4; TRBD1 matches at 8 bases. V was pared by 4 bases and J by 6 bases, with 11 bases of the junction left unmatched. CDR3 length: 16 amino acids. Germline V gene data show CDR1 as SGHVS and CDR2 as FQNEAQ. DNA of the CDR3: TGTGCCAGCAGCTCCATCGGACAGGGAGGTTCAAACATTCAGTACTTC. Encoded protein: CASSSIGQGGSNIQYF.

As DNA, the CDR3 is TGTGCCAGCAGCGGGAGTGTCTACAATGAGCAGTTCTTC. Protein product: CASSGSVYNEQFF. The chain combines TRBV7-2 with TRBJ2-1, with D maybe TRBD2 (5 bases). This CDR3 region has 13 residues. Germline lookup yields CDR1 SGHTA and CDR2 FQGNSA. V was shortened by 5 bases and J by 3 bases, with 8 bases between the two germline ends.

The chain couples TRBV6-5 to TRBJ2-5; TRBD1 is a possible D gene (5 bases). The germline V and J ends were trimmed by 1 base and 3 bases, with 9 bases remaining between them. The CDR3 is 14 residues long. Germline V lookup: CDR1 MNHEY, CDR2 SVGAGI. CDR3 amino acids: CASSYYGREETQYF. CDR3 DNA: TGTGCCAGCAGTTACTATGGCAGGGAAGAGACCCAGTACTTC.

The rearrangement links TRBV18 to TRBJ2-2; no clear D. The ends were cut back, 6 bases at V and 4 bases at J, with 6 bases in the middle. The CDR3 extends over 12 amino acids. Germline V gene data show CDR1 as KGHSH and CDR2 as LQKENI. The chain's CDR3 is CASSPSTGELFF. CDR3 nucleotides: TGTGCCAGCTCCCCGTCCACCGGGGAGCTGTTTTTT. The full variable domain, in which reference TRBV18 and TRBJ2-2 provide the parts outside the CDR3, is NAGVMQNPRHLVRRRGQEARLRCSPMKGHSHVYWYRQLPEEGLKFMVYLQKENIIDESGMPKERFSAEFPKEGPSILRIQQVVRGDSAAYFCASSPSTGELFFGEGSRLTVL.

This chain connects TRBV5-1 to TRBJ1-1; 9 bases map to TRBD1. Germline V CDR1 and CDR2: SGHRS, YFSETQ. V shed 3 bases, J shed 0 bases, and the junction held 9 bases outside the gene matches. CDR3 size: 17 residues. The CDR3 reads CASSSRTGVIMNTEAFF. In DNA form, the CDR3 reads TGCGCCAGCAGCTCCCGGACAGGGGTGATCATGAACACTGAAGCTTTCTTT.

The chain carries TRBV10-3 and TRBJ2-7; 8 positions agree with TRBD2. Germline CDR1 reads ENHRY; CDR2 reads SYGVKD. This CDR3 is built from 14 residues. Trimming took 10 bases from V and 5 from J; bases not matched to a gene: 13. CDR3 DNA sequence: TGTGCCACCCGTCCGGGACTAGTGAGGGACGAGCAGTACTTC. As protein: CATRPGLVRDEQYF.

The V call is TRBV6-6, the J call TRBJ1-5, with 8 bases identical to TRBD1. Per the germline V gene, CDR1 is MNHNY and CDR2 is SVGAGI (reference sequence). With V trimmed by 7 bases and J by 2 bases, 4 bases remained unmatched. The CDR3 is 14 amino acids. For the CDR3, the DNA is TGTGCCAGCACACTGGACAGGGGCAATCAGCCCCAGCATTTT. Its protein is CASTLDRGNQPQHF.

The V gene is TRBV28, the J gene TRBJ2-5; D gene uncertain. The germline CDR1 and CDR2 sequences are MDHEN and SYDVKM. The CDR3 is made up of 12 amino acids. Trimming removed 4 bases from V and 7 bases from J, with 10 bases in between. CDR3 DNA: TGTGCCAGCAGTTCGAACGCACGGACCCAGTACTTC. It encodes CASSSNARTQYF.

The V and J genes are TRBV23-1 and TRBJ2-4; either TRBD1 or TRBD2 may supply D (5 bases each). TRBV23-1 is an ORF for which the function is uncertain. The CDR3 length is 10 residues. V lost 8 bases to trimming and J lost 16 bases, with 15 bases between them. The CDR3 nucleotides read TGCGCCAGCCGCTCCGGGACCCAATACTTC. Protein sequence: CASRSGTQYF.

The chain's CDR3 is CASPVTPGTGGGEQYF. The CDR3 nucleotides are TGTGCCAGCCCTGTTACCCCCGGGACAGGGGGCGGGGAGCAGTACTTC. J is TRBJ2-7 and V is TRBV18; 12 positions agree with TRBD1. V shed 8 bases and J 7 bases; nucleotides not matched to a gene: 15. This CDR3 is 16 amino acids long. Germline CDR1 and CDR2: KGHSH and LQKENI.

J is TRBJ2-7 and V is TRBV5-4; either TRBD1 or TRBD2 may fit D (5 bases each). This CDR3 contains 14 residues. The germline V and J ends were trimmed by 4 bases and 2 bases, with 13 bases remaining between them. Germline CDR1 reads SGHNT; CDR2 reads YYREEE (reference sequence). CDR3 sequence reads: CASSGPRGAYEQYF. In DNA, the CDR3 is TGTGCCAGCAGCGGGCCCCGGGGCGCCTACGAGCAGTACTTC.

This clone has just one count. V usage is TRBV7-9 and J usage is TRBJ1-2, with TRBD1 as a possible D gene (5 bases). Trimming stripped 7 bases from V and 5 bases from J, with 14 bases between. Germline loops: CDR1 SEHNR, CDR2 FQNEAQ (reference sequence). The CDR3 extends over 13 amino acids. The CDR3 DNA reads TGTGCCAGCATATCGGAGGGGATGTATGGCTACACCTTC. Translating gives CASISEGMYGYTF.

The chain recombines TRBV6-5 with TRBJ1-6, with 11 bases identical to TRBD1. There are 14 residues in the CDR3. The trim removed 10 bases at V and 5 bases at J, leaving 4 bases unmatched. CDR1 MNHEY and CDR2 SVGAGI come from the germline V gene. The CDR3 DNA reads as TGTGCCATTCGGACAGGGGGCAATAATTCACCCCTCCACTTT. This sequence encodes CAIRTGGNNSPLHF.

The chain employs TRBV5-1 and TRBJ2-5, with unresolved D. CDR1 is SGHRS and CDR2 is YFSETQ in the germline V gene. This CDR3 has 13 amino acids. Between the trimmed V and J ends, which lost 0 bases and 2 bases, there was a span of 5 bases. Here the CDR3 DNA reads TGCGCCAGCAGCTTGGATTATCAAGAGACCCAGTACTTC. Protein sequence: CASSLDYQETQYF.

This clone was detected once. V gene TRBV10-2 combines with J gene TRBJ1-1, with a tentative D call TRBD1 (6 bases). The CDR3 totals 13 residues. Trimming took off 3 bases at V and 4 bases at J, with 9 bases between the two ends. Germline assignment: CDR1 WSHSY and CDR2 SAAADI. The chain's CDR3 is CASSDQGFTEAFF. The CDR3 bases are TGCGCCAGCAGTGACCAGGGGTTCACTGAAGCTTTCTTT.

The genes are TRBV28 and TRBJ2-7; 10 bases map to TRBD2. The junction had 9 bases not matched to a gene; V was cut back by 1 base and J by 6 bases. The CDR3 runs 16 residues. Germline loops: CDR1 MDHEN, CDR2 SYDVKM. CDR3: CASSLYSLAGVGEQYF. The CDR3 nucleotides read TGTGCCAGCAGTTTATACTCTCTAGCGGGAGTTGGCGAGCAGTACTTC.

The chain combines TRBV11-3 with TRBJ2-1, with D maybe TRBD2 (7 bases). The CDR3 consists of 11 residues. The V and J ends lost 4 bases and 13 bases respectively, with 11 bases between them. Germline V gene data show CDR1 as SGHNT and CDR2 as YENEEA. In DNA form, the CDR3 reads TGTGCCAGCAGCTCCGGGGGGCCACAGTTCTTC. Amino acids: CASSSGGPQFF.

This clone appeared a single time. The chain recombines TRBV6-5 with TRBJ2-5; 9 bases align to TRBD1. Per germline, CDR1 MNHEY and CDR2 SVGAGI. V was clipped by 4 bases and J by 6 bases; unmatched bases: 3. This CDR3 contains 13 residues. CDR3: CASSWDREKTQYF. For the CDR3, the DNA is TGTGCCAGCAGTTGGGACAGGGAAAAGACCCAGTACTTC.

The V and J genes are TRBV18 and TRBJ2-7; the D gene is possibly TRBD1 (5 bases). The length of the CDR3 is 18 residues. Germline V gene lookup returns CDR1 KGHSH and CDR2 LQKENI. V lost 3 bases to trimming and J lost 2 bases, with 23 bases between them. For the CDR3, the DNA is TGTGCCAGCTCACCCCGTATCGAGTCAGGGTTAATTACCTACGAGCAGTACTTC. It codes for CASSPRIESGLITYEQYF.

The chain has TRBV7-3 and TRBJ1-1; 10 bases are shared with TRBD1. The CDR3 sequence is 14 residues long. V was clipped by 5 bases and J by 8 bases; unmatched bases: 8. Germline V gene data show CDR1 as SGHTA and CDR2 as FQGTGA. CDR3 in DNA: TGTGCCAGCAGCCCGCGGGGACAGGGGTCCGAAGCTTTCTTT. Protein sequence: CASSPRGQGSEAFF.

The chain uses TRBV5-1 and TRBJ2-1; D may match TRBD1 or TRBD2 (5 bases each). The germline V gene encodes CDR1 SGHRS and CDR2 YFSETQ. The V and J ends lost 4 bases and 3 bases respectively, with 23 bases between them. This CDR3 has 18 residues. The CDR3 reads CASSPHGGSRGNYNEQFF. For the CDR3, the DNA is TGCGCCAGCAGCCCCCATGGGGGTAGCCGTGGGAACTACAATGAGCAGTTCTTC.